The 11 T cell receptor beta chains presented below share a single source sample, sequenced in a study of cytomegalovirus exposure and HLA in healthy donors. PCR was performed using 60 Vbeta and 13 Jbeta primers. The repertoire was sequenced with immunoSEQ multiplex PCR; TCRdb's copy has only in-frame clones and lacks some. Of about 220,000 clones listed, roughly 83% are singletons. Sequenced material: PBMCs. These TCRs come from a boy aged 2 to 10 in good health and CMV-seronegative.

CDR3 DNA sequence: TGTGCCAGCAGCTTAGCGCCGGGGACTACATCGAACACCGGGGAGCTGTTTTTT. Its translation is CASSLAPGTTSNTGELFF. This chain uses TRBV7-6 with TRBJ2-2, with 7 bases matching TRBD2. The germline V gene encodes CDR1 SGHVS and CDR2 FNYEAQ. The V gene end was trimmed by 0 bases and the J gene end by 0 bases; junction bases not matched to a gene: 7. The CDR3 has 18 amino acids.

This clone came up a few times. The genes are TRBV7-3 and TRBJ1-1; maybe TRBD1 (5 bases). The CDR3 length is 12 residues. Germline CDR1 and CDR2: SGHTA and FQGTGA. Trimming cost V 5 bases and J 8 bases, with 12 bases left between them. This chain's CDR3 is CASSRREGEAFF. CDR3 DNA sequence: TGTGCCAGCAGCCGCAGGGAGGGGGAAGCTTTCTTT.

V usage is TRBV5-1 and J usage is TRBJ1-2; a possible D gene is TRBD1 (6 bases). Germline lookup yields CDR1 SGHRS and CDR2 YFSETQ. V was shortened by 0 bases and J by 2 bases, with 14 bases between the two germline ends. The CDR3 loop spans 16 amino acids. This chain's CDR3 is CASSLVGGAQNYGYTF. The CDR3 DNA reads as TGCGCCAGCAGCTTGGTTGGGGGGGCGCAGAACTATGGCTACACCTTC.

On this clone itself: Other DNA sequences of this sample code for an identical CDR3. The DNA of the CDR3 is TGTGCCAGCAGCGTAGTAGCGGACTCCTACAATGAGCAGTTCTTC. Translation gives CASSVVADSYNEQFF. The V and J genes are TRBV9 and TRBJ2-1; tentative D call: TRBD2 (6 bases). V lost 0 bases to trimming and J lost 0 bases, with 7 bases between them. The CDR3 has 15 residues. Germline V gene sequence: CDR1 SGDLS, CDR2 YYNGEE.

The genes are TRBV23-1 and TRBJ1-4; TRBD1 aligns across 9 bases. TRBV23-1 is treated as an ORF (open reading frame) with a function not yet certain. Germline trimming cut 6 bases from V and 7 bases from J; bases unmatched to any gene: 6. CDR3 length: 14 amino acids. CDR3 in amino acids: CASSHRGRREKLFF. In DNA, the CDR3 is TGCGCCAGCAGCCACAGGGGGCGACGTGAAAAACTGTTTTTT.

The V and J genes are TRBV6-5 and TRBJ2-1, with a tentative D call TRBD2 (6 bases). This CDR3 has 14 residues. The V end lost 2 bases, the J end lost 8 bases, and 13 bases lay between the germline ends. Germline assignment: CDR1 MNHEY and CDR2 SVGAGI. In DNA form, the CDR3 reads TGTGCCAGCAGTTACGGTATTCGGGGGTATGAGCAGTTCTTC. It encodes CASSYGIRGYEQFF.

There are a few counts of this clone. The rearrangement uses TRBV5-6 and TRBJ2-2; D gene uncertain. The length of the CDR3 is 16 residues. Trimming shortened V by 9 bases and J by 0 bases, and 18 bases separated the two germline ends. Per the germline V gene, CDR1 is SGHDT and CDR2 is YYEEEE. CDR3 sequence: CATLPYYDSNTGELFF. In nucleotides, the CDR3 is TGTGCCACCCTCCCATACTACGATTCGAACACCGGGGAGCTGTTTTTT. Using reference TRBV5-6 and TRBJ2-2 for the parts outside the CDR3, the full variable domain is DAGVTQSPTHLIKTRGQQVTLRCSPKSGHDTVSWYQQALGQGPQFIFQYYEEEERQRGNFPDRFSGHQFPNYSSELNVNALLLGDSALYLCATLPYYDSNTGELFFGEGSRLTVL.

CDR3 sequence reads: CAWSVGQGNEKLFF. In DNA, the CDR3 is TGTGCCTGGAGTGTGGGCCAGGGTAATGAAAAACTGTTTTTT. The genes are TRBV30 and TRBJ1-4; perhaps TRBD1 as D (5 bases). This CDR3 has 14 amino acids. Germline-derived CDR1 and CDR2 are GTSNPN and SVGIG (reference sequence). V lost 0 bases and J lost 4, with 9 bases in between.

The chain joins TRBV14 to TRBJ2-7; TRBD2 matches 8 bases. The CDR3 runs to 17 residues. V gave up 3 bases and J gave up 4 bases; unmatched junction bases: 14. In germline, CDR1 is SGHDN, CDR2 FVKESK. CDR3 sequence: CASSHGTGTSNVYEQYF. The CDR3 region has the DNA TGTGCCAGCAGCCATGGTACCGGGACTAGTAACGTATACGAGCAGTACTTC.

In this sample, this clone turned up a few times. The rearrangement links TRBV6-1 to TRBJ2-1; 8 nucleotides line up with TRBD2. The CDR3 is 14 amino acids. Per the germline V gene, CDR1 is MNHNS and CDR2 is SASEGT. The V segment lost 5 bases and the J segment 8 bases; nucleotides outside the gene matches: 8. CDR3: CASSSRTSWDEQFF. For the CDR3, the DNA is TGTGCCAGCAGTTCCCGGACTAGCTGGGATGAGCAGTTCTTC.

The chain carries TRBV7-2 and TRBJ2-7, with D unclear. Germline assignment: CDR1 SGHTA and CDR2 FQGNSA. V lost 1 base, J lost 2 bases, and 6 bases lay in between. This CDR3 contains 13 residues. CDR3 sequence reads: CASSLDLTYEQYF. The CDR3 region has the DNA TGTGCCAGCAGCTTAGACCTAACCTACGAGCAGTACTTC.